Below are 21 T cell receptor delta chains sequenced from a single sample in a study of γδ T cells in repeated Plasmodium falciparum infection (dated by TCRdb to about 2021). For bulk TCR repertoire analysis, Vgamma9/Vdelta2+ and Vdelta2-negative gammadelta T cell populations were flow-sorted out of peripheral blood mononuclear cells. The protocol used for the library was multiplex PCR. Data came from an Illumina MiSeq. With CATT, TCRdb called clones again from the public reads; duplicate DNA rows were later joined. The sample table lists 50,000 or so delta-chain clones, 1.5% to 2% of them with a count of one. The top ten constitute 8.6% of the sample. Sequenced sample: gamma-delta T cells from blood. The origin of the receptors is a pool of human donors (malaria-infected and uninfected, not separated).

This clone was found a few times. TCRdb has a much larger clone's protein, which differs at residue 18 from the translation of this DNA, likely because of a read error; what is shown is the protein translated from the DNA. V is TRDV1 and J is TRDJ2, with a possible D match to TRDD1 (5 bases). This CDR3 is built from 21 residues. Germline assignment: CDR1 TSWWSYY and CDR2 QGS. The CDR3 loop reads CALGEESYHEMGKGETAKLFF. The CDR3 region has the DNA TGTGCTCTTGGGGAAGAGTCGTACCATGAAATGGGCAAAGGTGAGACAGCAAAACTCTTCTTT.

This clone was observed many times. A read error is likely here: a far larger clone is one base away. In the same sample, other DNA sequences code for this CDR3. The CDR3 spells CALGLPLGRSTGGYGTTDKLIF. The CDR3 DNA follows: TGTGCTCTTGGGCTCCCATTAGGCCGTAGTACTGGGGGATACGGCACTACCGATAAACTCATCTTT. The chain employs TRDV1 and TRDJ1; 13 bases align to TRDD3. The germline V gene has CDR1 TSWWSYY and CDR2 QGS. V shed 5 bases, J shed 2 bases, and the junction held 23 bases outside the gene matches. The CDR3 totals 22 residues.

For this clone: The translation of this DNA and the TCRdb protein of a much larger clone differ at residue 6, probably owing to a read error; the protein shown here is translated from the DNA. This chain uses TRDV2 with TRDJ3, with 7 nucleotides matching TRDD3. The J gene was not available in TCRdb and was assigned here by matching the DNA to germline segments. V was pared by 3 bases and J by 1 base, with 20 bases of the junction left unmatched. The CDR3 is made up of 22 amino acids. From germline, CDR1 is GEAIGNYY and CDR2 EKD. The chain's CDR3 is CACDDAQSEDTNSSWDTRQMFF. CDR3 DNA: TGTGCCTGTGACGACGCCCAATCCGAGGATACGAACTCATCCTGGGACACCCGACAGATGTTTTTC.

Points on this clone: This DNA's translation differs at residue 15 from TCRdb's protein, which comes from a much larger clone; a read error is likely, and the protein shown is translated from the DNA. The CDR3 nucleotides read TGTGCTCTTGGGGATCTGGACGGTACTGGGGGATACGTCATAAACACCGATAAACTCATCTTT. This translates into CALGDLDGTGGYVINTDKLIF. The V call is TRDV1, the J call TRDJ1, with 13 bases matching TRDD3. The J gene, left out of TCRdb, was set here by checking the DNA against germline. V lost 3 bases to trimming and J lost 0 bases; unmatched junction nucleotides: 16. Germline assignment: CDR1 TSWWSYY and CDR2 QGS. CDR3 length: 21 amino acids.

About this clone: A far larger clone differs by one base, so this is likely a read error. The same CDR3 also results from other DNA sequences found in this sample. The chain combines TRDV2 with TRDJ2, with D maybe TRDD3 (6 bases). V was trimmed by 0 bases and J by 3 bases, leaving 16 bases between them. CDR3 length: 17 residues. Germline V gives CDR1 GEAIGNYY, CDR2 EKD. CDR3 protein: CACDTVLGTNLTAQLFF. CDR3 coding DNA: TGTGCCTGTGACACCGTACTGGGAACAAACCTGACAGCACAACTCTTCTTT.

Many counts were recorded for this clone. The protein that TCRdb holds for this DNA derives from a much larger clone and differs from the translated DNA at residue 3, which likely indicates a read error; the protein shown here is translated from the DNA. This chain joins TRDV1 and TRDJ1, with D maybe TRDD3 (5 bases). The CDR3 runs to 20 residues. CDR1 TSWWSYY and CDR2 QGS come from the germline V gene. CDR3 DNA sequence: TGTGCTATTGGGGAGGTCGGGAGACGGACCCCGGGAAGGTACACCGATAAACTCATCTTT. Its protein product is CAIGEVGRRTPGRYTDKLIF.

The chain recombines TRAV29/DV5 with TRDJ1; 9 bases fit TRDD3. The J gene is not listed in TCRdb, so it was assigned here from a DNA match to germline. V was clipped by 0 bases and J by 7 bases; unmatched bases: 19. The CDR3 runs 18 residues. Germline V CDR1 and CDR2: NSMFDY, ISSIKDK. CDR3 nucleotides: TGTGCAGCAAGCGCATTCGTCATCCGCTGGGGGATTAGGGGTAAACTCATCTTT. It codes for CAASAFVIRWGIRGKLIF.

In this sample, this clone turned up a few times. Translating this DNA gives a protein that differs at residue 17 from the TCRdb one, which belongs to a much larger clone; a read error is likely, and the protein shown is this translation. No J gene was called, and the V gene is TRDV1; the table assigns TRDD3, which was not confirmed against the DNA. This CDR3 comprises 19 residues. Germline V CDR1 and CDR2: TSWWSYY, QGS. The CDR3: CALGEHTSLWGIHADKPIF. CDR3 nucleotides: TGTGCTCTTGGGGAACACACTTCCCTCTGGGGGATACACGCCGATAAACCCATCTTT.

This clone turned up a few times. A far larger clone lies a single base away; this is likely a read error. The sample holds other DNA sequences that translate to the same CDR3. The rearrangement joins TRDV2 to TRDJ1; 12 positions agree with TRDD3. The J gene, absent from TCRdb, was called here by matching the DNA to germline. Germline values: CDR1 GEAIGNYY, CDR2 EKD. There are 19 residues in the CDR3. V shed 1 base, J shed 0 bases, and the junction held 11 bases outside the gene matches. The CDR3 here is CACDTGIWGIRGYTDKLIF. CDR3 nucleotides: TGTGCCTGTGACACTGGGATCTGGGGGATACGCGGGTACACCGATAAACTCATCTTT.

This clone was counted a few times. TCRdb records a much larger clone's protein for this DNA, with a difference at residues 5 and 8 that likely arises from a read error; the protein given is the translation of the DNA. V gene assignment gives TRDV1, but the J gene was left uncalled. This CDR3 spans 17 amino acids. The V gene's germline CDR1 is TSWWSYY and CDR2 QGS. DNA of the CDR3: TGTGCTCTTGGGCTAAACCACAGCCCCTGGGACACCCGACAGATGTTTTTT. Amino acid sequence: CALGLNHSPWDTRQMFF.

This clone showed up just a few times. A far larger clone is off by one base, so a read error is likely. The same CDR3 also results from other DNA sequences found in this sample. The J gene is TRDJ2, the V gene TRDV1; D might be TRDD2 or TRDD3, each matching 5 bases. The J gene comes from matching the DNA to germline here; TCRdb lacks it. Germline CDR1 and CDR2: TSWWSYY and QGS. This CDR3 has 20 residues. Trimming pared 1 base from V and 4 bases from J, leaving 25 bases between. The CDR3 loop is CALGEPLLSGIYDETAQLFF. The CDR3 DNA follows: TGTGCTCTTGGGGAACCTCTCCTAAGTGGGATTTATGATGAGACAGCACAACTCTTCTTT.

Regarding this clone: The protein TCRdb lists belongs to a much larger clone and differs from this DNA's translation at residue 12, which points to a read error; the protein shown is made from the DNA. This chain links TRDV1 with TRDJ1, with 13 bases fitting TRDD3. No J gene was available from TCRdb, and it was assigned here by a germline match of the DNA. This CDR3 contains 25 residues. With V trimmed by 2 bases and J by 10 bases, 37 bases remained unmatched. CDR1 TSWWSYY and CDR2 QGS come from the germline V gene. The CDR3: CALGEISAPSRVPYWGIRVTIGLIF. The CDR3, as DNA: TGTGCTCTTGGGGAAATTTCGGCTCCCTCTCGGGTCCCGTACTGGGGGATACGGGTTACAATAGGACTCATCTTT.

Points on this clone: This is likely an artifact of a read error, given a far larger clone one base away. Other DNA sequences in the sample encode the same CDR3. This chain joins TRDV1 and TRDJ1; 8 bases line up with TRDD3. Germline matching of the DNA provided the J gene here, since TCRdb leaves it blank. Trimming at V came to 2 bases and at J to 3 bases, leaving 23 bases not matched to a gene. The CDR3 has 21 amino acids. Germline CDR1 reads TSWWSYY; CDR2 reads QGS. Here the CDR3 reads CALGEADRPFHCTGGSDKLIF. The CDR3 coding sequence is TGTGCTCTTGGGGAAGCCGACCGGCCCTTCCATTGTACTGGGGGGTCCGATAAACTCATCTTT.

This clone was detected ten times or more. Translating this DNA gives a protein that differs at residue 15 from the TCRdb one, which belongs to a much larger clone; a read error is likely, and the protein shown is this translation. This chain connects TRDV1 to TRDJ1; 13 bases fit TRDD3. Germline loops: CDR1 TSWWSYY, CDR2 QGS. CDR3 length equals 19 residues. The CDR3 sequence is CALNHKANWGIRPTHKLIF. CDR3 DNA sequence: TGTGCTCTCAATCACAAGGCAAACTGGGGGATACGGCCCACCCATAAACTCATCTTT.

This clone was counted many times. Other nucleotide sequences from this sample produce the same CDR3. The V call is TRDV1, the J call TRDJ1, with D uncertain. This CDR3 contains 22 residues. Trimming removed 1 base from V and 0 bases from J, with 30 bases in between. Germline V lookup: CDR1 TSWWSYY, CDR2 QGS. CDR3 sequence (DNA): TGTGCTCTTGGGGAACGCCCAACAACACTCCTTACTTTACTGTGGTACACCGATAAACTCATCTTT. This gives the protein CALGERPTTLLTLLWYTDKLIF.

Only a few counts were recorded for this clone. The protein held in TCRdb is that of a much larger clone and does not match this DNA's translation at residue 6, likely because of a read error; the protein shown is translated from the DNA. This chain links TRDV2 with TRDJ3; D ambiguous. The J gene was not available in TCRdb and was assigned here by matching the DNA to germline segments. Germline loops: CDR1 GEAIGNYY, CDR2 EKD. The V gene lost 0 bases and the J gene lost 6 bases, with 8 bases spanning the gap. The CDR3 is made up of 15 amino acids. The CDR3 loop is CACDTIGTDTRQMFF. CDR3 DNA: TGTGCCTGTGACACCATCGGGACGGACACCCGACAGATGTTTTTC.

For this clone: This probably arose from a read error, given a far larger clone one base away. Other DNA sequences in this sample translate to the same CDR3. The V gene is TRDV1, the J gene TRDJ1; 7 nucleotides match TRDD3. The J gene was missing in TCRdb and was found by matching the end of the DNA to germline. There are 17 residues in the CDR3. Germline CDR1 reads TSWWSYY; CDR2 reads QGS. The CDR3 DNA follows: TGTGCCCTTGGGAACTCGTGCTGGGGGTTCTACACCGATAAACTCATCTTT. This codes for CALGNSCWGFYTDKLIF.

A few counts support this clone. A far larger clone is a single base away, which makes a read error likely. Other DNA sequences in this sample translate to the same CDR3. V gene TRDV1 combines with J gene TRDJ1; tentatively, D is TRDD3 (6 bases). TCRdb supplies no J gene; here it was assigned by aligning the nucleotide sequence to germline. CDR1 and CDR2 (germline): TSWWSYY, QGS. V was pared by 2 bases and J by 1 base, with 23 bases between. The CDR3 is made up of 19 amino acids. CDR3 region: CALGEFGIFWGIFTDKLIF. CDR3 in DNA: TGTGCTCTTGGGGAATTCGGCATTTTCTGGGGAATCTTCACCGATAAACTCATCTTT.

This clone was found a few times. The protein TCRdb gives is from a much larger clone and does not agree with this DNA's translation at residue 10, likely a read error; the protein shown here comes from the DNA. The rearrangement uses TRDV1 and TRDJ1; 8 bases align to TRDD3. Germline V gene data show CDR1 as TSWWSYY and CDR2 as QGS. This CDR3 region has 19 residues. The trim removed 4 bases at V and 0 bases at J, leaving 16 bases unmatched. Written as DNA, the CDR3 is TGTGCTCTTGGGGGCAAACTTGGGGGATGCGATATGTACACCGATAAACTCATCTTT. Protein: CALGGKLGGCDMYTDKLIF.

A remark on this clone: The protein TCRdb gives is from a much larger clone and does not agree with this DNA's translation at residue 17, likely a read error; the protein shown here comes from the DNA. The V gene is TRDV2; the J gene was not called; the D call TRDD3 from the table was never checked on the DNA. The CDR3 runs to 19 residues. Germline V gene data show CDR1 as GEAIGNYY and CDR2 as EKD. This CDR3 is CACDMMGGADSWDTRQVFF. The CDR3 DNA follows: TGTGCCTGTGACATGATGGGGGGAGCAGACTCCTGGGACACCCGACAGGTGTTTTTC.

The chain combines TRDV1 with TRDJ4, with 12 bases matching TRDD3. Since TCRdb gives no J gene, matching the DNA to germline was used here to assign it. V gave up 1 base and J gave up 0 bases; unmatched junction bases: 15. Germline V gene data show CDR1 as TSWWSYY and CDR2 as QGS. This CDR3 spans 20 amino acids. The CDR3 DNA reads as TGTGCTCTTGGGGAACCTACTACCCTGGGGGATACGGTGGGGGCCAGACCCCTGATCTTT. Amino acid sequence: CALGEPTTLGDTVGARPLIF.